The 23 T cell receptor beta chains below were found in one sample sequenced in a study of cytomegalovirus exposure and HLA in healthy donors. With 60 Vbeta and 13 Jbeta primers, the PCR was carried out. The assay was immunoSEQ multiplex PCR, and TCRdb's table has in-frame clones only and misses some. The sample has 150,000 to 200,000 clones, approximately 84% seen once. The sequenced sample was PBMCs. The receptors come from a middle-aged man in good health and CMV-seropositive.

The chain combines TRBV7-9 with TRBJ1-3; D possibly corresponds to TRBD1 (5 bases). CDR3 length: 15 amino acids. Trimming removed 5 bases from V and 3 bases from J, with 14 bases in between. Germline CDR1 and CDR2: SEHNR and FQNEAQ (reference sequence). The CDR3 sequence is CASSPPGTFGNTIYF. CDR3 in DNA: TGTGCCAGCAGCCCTCCTGGGACTTTTGGAAACACCATATATTTT.

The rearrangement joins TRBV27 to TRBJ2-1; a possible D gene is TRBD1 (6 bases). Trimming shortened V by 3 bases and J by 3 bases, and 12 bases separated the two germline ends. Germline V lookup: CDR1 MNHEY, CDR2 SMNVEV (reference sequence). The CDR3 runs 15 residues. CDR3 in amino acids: CASSLGQGNYNEQFF. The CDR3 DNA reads TGTGCCAGCAGTTTGGGGCAGGGGAACTACAATGAGCAGTTCTTC.

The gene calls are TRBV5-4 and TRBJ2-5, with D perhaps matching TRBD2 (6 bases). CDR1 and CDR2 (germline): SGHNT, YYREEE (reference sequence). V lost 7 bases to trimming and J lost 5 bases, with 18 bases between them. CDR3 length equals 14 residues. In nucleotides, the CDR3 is TGTGCCAGCTCGATGGGGGGTGGGGTGGAGACCCAGTACTTC. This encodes CASSMGGGVETQYF. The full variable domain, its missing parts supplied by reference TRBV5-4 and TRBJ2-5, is ETGVTQSPTHLIKTRGQQVTLRCSSQSGHNTVSWYQQALGQGPQFIFQYYREEENGRGNFPPRFSGLQFPNYSSELNVNALELDDSALYLCASSMGGGVETQYFGPGTRLLVL.

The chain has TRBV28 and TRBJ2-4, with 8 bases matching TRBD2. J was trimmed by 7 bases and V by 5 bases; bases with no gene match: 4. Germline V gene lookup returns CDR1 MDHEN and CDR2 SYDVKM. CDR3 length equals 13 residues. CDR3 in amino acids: CASSPRLANIQYF. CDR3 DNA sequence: TGTGCCAGCAGTCCTAGACTAGCGAACATTCAGTACTTC.

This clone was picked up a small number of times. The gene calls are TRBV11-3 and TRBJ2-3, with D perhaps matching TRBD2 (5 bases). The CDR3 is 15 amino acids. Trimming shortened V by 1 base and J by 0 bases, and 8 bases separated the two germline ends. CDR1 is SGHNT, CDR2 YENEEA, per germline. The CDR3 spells CASSLGGISTDTQYF. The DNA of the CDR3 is TGTGCCAGCAGCTTAGGAGGGATTAGCACAGATACGCAGTATTTT.

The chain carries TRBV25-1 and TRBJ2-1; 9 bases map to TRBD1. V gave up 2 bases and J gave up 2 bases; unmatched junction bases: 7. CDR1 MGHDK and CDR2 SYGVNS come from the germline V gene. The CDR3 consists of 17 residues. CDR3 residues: CASSEGPGQGPYNEQFF. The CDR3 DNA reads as TGTGCCAGCAGTGAAGGACCGGGACAGGGACCCTACAATGAGCAGTTCTTC. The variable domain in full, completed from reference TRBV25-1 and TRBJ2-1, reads EADIYQTPRYLVIGTGKKITLECSQTMGHDKMYWYQQDPGMELHLIHYSYGVNSTEKGDLSSESTVSRIRTEHFPLTLESARPSHTSQYLCASSEGPGQGPYNEQFFGPGTRLTVL.

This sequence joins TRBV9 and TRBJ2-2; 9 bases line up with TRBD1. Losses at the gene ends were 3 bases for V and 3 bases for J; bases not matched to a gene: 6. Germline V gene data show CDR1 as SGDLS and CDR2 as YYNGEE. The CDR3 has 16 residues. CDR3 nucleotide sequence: TGTGCCAGCAGCGCCGGGACAGGGTTTTACACCGGGGAGCTGTTTTTT. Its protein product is CASSAGTGFYTGELFF.

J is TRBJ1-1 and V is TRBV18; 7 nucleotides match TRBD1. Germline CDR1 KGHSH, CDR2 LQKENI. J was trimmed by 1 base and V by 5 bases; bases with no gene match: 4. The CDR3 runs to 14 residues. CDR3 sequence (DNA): TGTGCCAGCTCAACACAGGGGTGGAACACTGAAGCTTTCTTT. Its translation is CASSTQGWNTEAFF.

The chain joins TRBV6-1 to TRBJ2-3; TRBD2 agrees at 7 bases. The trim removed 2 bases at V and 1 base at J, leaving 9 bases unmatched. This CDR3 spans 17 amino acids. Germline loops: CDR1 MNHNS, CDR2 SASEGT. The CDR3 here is CASSEFSWLAGTDTQYF. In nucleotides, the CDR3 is TGTGCCAGCAGTGAATTTTCGTGGCTAGCGGGCACAGATACGCAGTATTTT.

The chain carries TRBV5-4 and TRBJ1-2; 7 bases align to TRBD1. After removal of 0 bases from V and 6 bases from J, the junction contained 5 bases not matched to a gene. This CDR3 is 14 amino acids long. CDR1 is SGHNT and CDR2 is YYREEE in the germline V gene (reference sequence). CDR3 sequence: CASSLGTGQDGYTF. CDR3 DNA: TGTGCCAGCAGCTTGGGGACAGGCCAAGATGGCTACACCTTC.

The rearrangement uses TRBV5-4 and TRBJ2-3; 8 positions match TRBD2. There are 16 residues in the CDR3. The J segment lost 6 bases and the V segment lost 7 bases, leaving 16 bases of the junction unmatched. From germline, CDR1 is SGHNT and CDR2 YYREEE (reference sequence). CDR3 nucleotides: TGTGCCAGCGGGTCCGGGAGGGACCGTTTCGGGGATACGCAGTATTTT. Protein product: CASGSGRDRFGDTQYF.

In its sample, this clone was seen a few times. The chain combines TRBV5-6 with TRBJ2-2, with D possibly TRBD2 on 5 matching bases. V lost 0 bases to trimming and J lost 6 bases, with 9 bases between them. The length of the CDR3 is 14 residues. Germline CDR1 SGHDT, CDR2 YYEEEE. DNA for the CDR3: TGTGCCAGCAGCTTGGGGCTCGGGGCCGGGGAGCTGTTTTTT. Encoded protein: CASSLGLGAGELFF.

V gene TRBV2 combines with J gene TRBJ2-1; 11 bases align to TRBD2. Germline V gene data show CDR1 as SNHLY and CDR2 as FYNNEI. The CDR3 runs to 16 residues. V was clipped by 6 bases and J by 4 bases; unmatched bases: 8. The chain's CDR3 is CASRGDPSGRYNEQFF. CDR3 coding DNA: TGTGCCAGCAGGGGGGACCCTAGCGGGAGGTACAATGAGCAGTTCTTC.

The CDR3 is CASSPGTAINQPQHF. The CDR3 coding sequence is TGTGCCAGCAGCCCGGGGACAGCGATCAATCAGCCCCAGCATTTT. The J gene is TRBJ1-5, the V gene TRBV11-1; 7 nucleotides align to TRBD1. After removal of 5 bases from V and 3 bases from J, the junction contained 7 bases not matched to a gene. Germline assignment: CDR1 SGHAT and CDR2 FQDESV (reference sequence). This CDR3 region has 15 residues.

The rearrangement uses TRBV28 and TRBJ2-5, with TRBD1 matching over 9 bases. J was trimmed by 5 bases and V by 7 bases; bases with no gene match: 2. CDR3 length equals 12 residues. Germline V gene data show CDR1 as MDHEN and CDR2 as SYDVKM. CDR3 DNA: TGTGCCAGCAAACAGGGGGCCGAGACCCAGTACTTC. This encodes CASKQGAETQYF.

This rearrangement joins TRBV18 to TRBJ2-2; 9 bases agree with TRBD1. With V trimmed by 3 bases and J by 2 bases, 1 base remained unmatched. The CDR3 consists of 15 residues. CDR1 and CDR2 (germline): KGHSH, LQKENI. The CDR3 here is CASSPGQGNTGELFF. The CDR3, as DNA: TGTGCCAGCTCACCGGGACAGGGTAACACCGGGGAGCTGTTTTTT. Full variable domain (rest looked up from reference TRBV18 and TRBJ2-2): NAGVMQNPRHLVRRRGQEARLRCSPMKGHSHVYWYRQLPEEGLKFMVYLQKENIIDESGMPKERFSAEFPKEGPSILRIQQVVRGDSAAYFCASSPGQGNTGELFFGEGSRLTVL.

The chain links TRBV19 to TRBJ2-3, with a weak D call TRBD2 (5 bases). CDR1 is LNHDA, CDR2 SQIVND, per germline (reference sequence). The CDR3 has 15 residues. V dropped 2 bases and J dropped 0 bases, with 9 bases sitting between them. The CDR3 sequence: CASSITRESTDTQYF. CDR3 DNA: TGTGCCAGTAGTATAACTAGGGAGAGCACAGATACGCAGTATTTT.

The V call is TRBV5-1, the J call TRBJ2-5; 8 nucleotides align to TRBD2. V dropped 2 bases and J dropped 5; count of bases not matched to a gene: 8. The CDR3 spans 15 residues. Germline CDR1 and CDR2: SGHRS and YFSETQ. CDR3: CASSFNGGVEETQYF. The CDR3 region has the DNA TGCGCCAGCAGCTTTAACGGGGGGGTGGAGGAGACCCAGTACTTC.

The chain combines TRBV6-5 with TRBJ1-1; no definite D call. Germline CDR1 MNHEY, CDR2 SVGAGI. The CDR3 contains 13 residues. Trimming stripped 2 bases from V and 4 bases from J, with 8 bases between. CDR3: CASSYGLSTEAFF. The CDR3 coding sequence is TGTGCCAGCAGTTACGGACTGTCCACTGAAGCTTTCTTT.

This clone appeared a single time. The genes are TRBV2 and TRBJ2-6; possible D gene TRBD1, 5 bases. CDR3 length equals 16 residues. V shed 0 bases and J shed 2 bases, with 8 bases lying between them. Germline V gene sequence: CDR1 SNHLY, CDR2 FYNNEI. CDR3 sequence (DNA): TGTGCCAGCAGTGAAGCGAAGGGGACTGGGGCCAACGTCCTGACTTTC. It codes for CASSEAKGTGANVLTF.

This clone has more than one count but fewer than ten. The CDR3 loop is CASSTQPQETQYF. In DNA form, the CDR3 reads TGTGCCAGCAGCACTCAACCTCAAGAGACCCAGTACTTC. The chain carries TRBV7-3 and TRBJ2-5; D uncertain. There are 13 residues in the CDR3. Germline lookup yields CDR1 SGHTA and CDR2 FQGTGA. The V end lost 5 bases, the J end lost 2 bases, and 9 bases lay between the germline ends. The full variable domain, rest sourced from reference TRBV7-3 and TRBJ2-5, is GAGVSQTPSNKVTEKGKYVELRCDPISGHTALYWYRQSLGQGPEFLIYFQGTGAADDSGLPNDRFFAVRPEGSVSTLKIQRTERGDSAVYLCASSTQPQETQYFGPGTRLLVL.

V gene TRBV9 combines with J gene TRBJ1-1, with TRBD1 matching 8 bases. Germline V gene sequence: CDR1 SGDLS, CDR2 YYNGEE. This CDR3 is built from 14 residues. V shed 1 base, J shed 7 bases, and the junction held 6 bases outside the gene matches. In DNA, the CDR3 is TGTGCCAGCAGCGTATTACAGGGGGGAGGTGAAGCTTTCTTT. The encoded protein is CASSVLQGGGEAFF.

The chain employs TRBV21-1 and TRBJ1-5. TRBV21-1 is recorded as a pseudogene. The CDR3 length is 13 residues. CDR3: CAWKNRGYQPQHF. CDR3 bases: TGTGCCTGGAAAAACCGGGGGTATCAGCCCCAGCATTTT.